The 22 T cell receptor beta chains given below trace back to one sample, sequenced in a study of blood T cell repertoires in COVID-19. Measured with immunoSEQ multiplex PCR; TCRdb has only the in-frame clones, and not every one. The sample records around 210,000 clones, approximately 85% being singletons. Material: peripheral blood. These receptors originate from a man in his fifties with COVID-19, enrolled during active disease.

The chain links TRBV19 to TRBJ2-6, with 7 bases that match TRBD1. Germline V gives CDR1 LNHDA, CDR2 SQIVND (reference sequence). CDR3 length: 18 residues. Germline trimming cut 3 bases from V and 0 bases from J; bases unmatched to any gene: 8. CDR3 amino acids: CASSIKGGESSGANVLTF. The CDR3 DNA follows: TGTGCCAGTAGTATCAAAGGGGGCGAAAGCTCTGGGGCCAACGTCCTGACTTTC.

V is TRBV5-5 and J is TRBJ1-1; the match to TRBD1 covers 7 bases. Losses at the gene ends were 6 bases for V and 0 bases for J; bases not matched to a gene: 8. Germline CDR1 reads SGHKS; CDR2 reads YYEKEE (reference sequence). CDR3 size: 15 residues. The CDR3 is CASTLRGQLNTEAFF. Here the CDR3 DNA reads TGTGCCAGCACGTTAAGGGGACAGTTGAACACTGAAGCTTTCTTT.

This clone was picked up many times. The chain recombines TRBV2 with TRBJ1-2; 9 nucleotides line up with TRBD1. The germline CDR1 and CDR2 sequences are SNHLY and FYNNEI. The CDR3 has 15 residues. V was pared by 2 bases and J by 6 bases, with 7 bases of the junction left unmatched. The chain's CDR3 is CASSEIRDREDGYTF. The CDR3 nucleotides are TGTGCCAGCAGTGAAATCCGGGACAGGGAAGATGGCTACACCTTC. Complete variable domain (other parts from reference TRBV2 and TRBJ1-2): EPEVTQTPSHQVTQMGQEVILRCVPISNHLYFYWYRQILGQKVEFLVSFYNNEISEKSEIFDDQFSVERPDGSNFTLKIRSTKLEDSAMYFCASSEIRDREDGYTFGSGTRLTVV.

V usage is TRBV25-1 and J usage is TRBJ1-2, with TRBD1 matching 9 bases. The trim removed 4 bases at V and 2 bases at J, leaving 5 bases unmatched. Looked up from germline, CDR1 is MGHDK and CDR2 is SYGVNS. This CDR3 is built from 15 residues. The CDR3 bases are TGTGCCAGCAGTGCCCCCGGGACAGGGAACTATGGCTACACCTTC. It encodes CASSAPGTGNYGYTF.

The V gene is TRBV7-9, the J gene TRBJ1-4, with 12 bases fitting TRBD1. Germline CDR1 SEHNR, CDR2 FQNEAQ (reference sequence). The V and J ends lost 4 bases and 7 bases, in that order; junction bases with no gene match: 7. This CDR3 spans 16 amino acids. The CDR3 loop reads CASSSGQGATFEKLFF. DNA of the CDR3: TGTGCCAGCAGCTCGGGACAGGGGGCGACCTTTGAAAAACTGTTTTTT. The variable domain in full, completed from reference TRBV7-9 and TRBJ1-4, reads DTGVSQNPRHKITKRGQNVTFRCDPISEHNRLYWYRQTLGQGPEFLTYFQNEAQLEKSRLLSDRFSAERPKGSFSTLEIQRTEQGDSAMYLCASSSGQGATFEKLFFGSGTQLSVL.

This chain uses TRBV15 with TRBJ2-1, with TRBD2 matching 7 bases. This CDR3 region has 15 residues. Germline V lookup: CDR1 LNHNV, CDR2 YYDKDF (reference sequence). The trim removed 6 bases at V and 6 bases at J, leaving 11 bases unmatched. The CDR3 is CATSQNRVAGNEQFF. CDR3 coding DNA: TGTGCCACCAGTCAGAACCGCGTAGCGGGCAATGAGCAGTTCTTC.

The V gene is TRBV12-3 or TRBV12-4, the J gene TRBJ1-1; D is possibly TRBD1 (6 bases). V lost 10 bases, J lost 2 bases, and 14 bases lay in between. The CDR3 runs to 13 residues. Here the CDR3 DNA reads TGTGCCACACTTCGACAGGAAAACACTGAAGCTTTCTTT. Translation: CATLRQENTEAFF.

The chain couples TRBV6-5 to TRBJ1-6, with no clear D. Germline V CDR1 and CDR2: MNHEY, SVGAGI. This CDR3 is 13 amino acids long. V lost 6 bases and J 4 bases, leaving 7 bases between the germline ends. The CDR3 spells CASRREYNSPLHF. CDR3 coding DNA: TGTGCCAGCAGGCGGGAGTATAATTCACCCCTCCACTTT.

The J gene is TRBJ2-6, the V gene TRBV6-5, with D possibly TRBD2 on 5 matching bases. V was shortened by 0 bases and J by 4 bases, with 7 bases between the two germline ends. Germline V gives CDR1 MNHEY, CDR2 SVGAGI. CDR3 length: 15 amino acids. The CDR3 DNA is TGTGCCAGCAGTTACTCCCGGGGAGGGGCCAACGTCCTGACTTTC. It is translated as CASSYSRGGANVLTF.

The chain recombines TRBV13 with TRBJ1-4; TRBD1 is a possible D gene (5 bases). Germline V gene data show CDR1 as PRHDT and CDR2 as FYEKMQ (reference sequence). With 0 bases removed from V and 8 bases from J, the gap between germline ends came to 10 bases. This CDR3 is built from 14 residues. The CDR3 DNA sequence: TGTGCCAGCAGCTTAGGGCTCGGGGGGGAAAAACTGTTTTTT. Translated: CASSLGLGGEKLFF.

The J gene is TRBJ1-5, the V gene TRBV2; 7 nucleotides align to TRBD1. The V gene end was trimmed by 7 bases and the J gene end by 6 bases; junction bases not matched to a gene: 3. The germline V gene has CDR1 SNHLY and CDR2 FYNNEI. The CDR3 spans 12 residues. CDR3 sequence reads: CASNQGVQPQHF. CDR3 DNA: TGTGCCAGCAACCAGGGGGTTCAGCCCCAGCATTTT.

The chain uses TRBV7-9 and TRBJ1-6; D gene uncertain. From germline, CDR1 is SEHNR and CDR2 FQNEAQ (reference sequence). The CDR3 extends over 13 amino acids. V lost 1 base and J lost 8, with 6 bases in between. The CDR3 bases are TGTGCCAGCAGCTTAGGGACTTATTCACCCCTCCACTTT. It encodes CASSLGTYSPLHF.

The gene calls are TRBV6-2 or TRBV6-3 and TRBJ1-5, with D perhaps TRBD1 (5 bases). The V gene lost 2 bases and the J gene lost 2 bases, with 10 bases spanning the gap. Germline V CDR1 and CDR2: MNHEY, SVGEGT. The CDR3 sequence is 15 residues long. The CDR3 reads CASSYAGGGNQPQHF. The CDR3 bases are TGTGCCAGCAGTTACGCAGGAGGGGGCAATCAGCCCCAGCATTTT.

This clone was picked up one time. The rearrangement joins TRBV6-2 or TRBV6-3 to TRBJ2-1; 8 nucleotides agree with TRBD1. Germline trimming cut 6 bases from V and 2 bases from J; bases unmatched to any gene: 6. This CDR3 contains 15 residues. Germline V gene data show CDR1 as MNHEY and CDR2 as SVGEGT. The CDR3: CASSYGQGPYNEQFF. The CDR3 coding sequence is TGTGCCAGCAGCTATGGACAGGGCCCCTACAATGAGCAGTTCTTC.

The V call is TRBV18, the J call TRBJ2-7, with 10 bases lining up with TRBD1. V gave up 4 bases and J gave up 6 bases; unmatched junction bases: 12. CDR3 length: 16 amino acids. Germline V gene lookup returns CDR1 KGHSH and CDR2 LQKENI. The CDR3 coding sequence is TGTGCCAGCTCACGAATGCCGGGACAGGGGCGAGCCGAGCAGTACTTC. This encodes CASSRMPGQGRAEQYF.

The CDR3 coding sequence is TGTGCCAGCAGCGTAGCAGGGGTGGGGAATTCACCCCTCCACTTT. Protein product: CASSVAGVGNSPLHF. The rearrangement links TRBV9 to TRBJ1-6; TRBD1 might be the D (6 bases). Trimming left V 0 bases short and J 7 bases short, with 11 bases between. The germline gives CDR1 SGDLS, CDR2 YYNGEE. This CDR3 spans 15 amino acids.

The chain has TRBV5-1 and TRBJ2-2, with a possible D match to TRBD2 (6 bases). Germline-derived CDR1 and CDR2 are SGHRS and YFSETQ. V was shortened by 2 bases and J by 3 bases, with 11 bases between the two germline ends. The CDR3 has 15 amino acids. CDR3 in DNA: TGCGCCAGCAGCTTATCTAGCGCCTACACCGGGGAGCTGTTTTTT. Its translation: CASSLSSAYTGELFF. Combining the CDR3 with reference TRBV5-1 and TRBJ2-2 gives the whole variable domain KAGVTQTPRYLIKTRGQQVTLSCSPISGHRSVSWYQQTPGQGLQFLFEYFSETQRNKGNFPGRFSGRQFSNSRSEMNVSTLELGDSALYLCASSLSSAYTGELFFGEGSRLTVL.

The chain is built from TRBV11-2 and TRBJ1-4; D remains unclear. Germline V lookup: CDR1 SGHAT, CDR2 FQNNGV. V lost 1 base, J lost 2 bases, and 11 bases lay in between. This CDR3 region has 16 residues. CDR3 DNA: TGTGCCAGCAGCTTAGGTTCAGGCCAGACTAATGAAAAACTGTTTTTT. Encoded protein: CASSLGSGQTNEKLFF.

The DNA of the CDR3 is TGTGCCAGCAGCCAAGTGGCGACTAGCGGGGCGCCAGATACGCAGTATTTT. Encoded protein: CASSQVATSGAPDTQYF. This rearrangement joins TRBV3-1 (or the pseudogene TRBV3-2) to TRBJ2-3, with TRBD2 matching over 11 bases. Germline CDR1 and CDR2: LGHDT and YNNKEL (reference sequence). The V gene end was trimmed by 1 base and the J gene end by 4 bases; junction bases not matched to a gene: 7. This CDR3 spans 17 amino acids.

The CDR3 nucleotides are TGCGCCAGCACCTCCGAGGGTATAATTGGCTCACCCCTCCACTTT. Residues: CASTSEGIIGSPLHF. V usage is TRBV5-1 and J usage is TRBJ1-6; D remains unclear. Trimming shortened V by 6 bases and J by 10 bases, and 20 bases separated the two germline ends. CDR1 is SGHRS, CDR2 YFSETQ, per germline. CDR3 size: 15 residues.

The V and J genes are TRBV2 and TRBJ2-2, with TRBD1 as a possible D gene (7 bases). Germline CDR1 SNHLY, CDR2 FYNNEI. The CDR3 covers 15 residues. Trimming pared 4 bases from V and 5 bases from J, leaving 14 bases between. The CDR3 loop is CASSARQGGTGELFF. Here the CDR3 DNA reads TGTGCCAGCAGTGCAAGGCAGGGGGGAACCGGGGAGCTGTTTTTT.

This chain uses TRBV30 with TRBJ2-2; D might be TRBD1 (6 bases). V lost 0 bases to trimming and J lost 3 bases, with 11 bases between them. Per germline, CDR1 GTSNPN and CDR2 SVGIG (reference sequence). This CDR3 has 15 residues. CDR3 sequence: CAWSVTGTYTGELFF. The CDR3 region has the DNA TGTGCCTGGAGTGTAACAGGGACGTACACCGGGGAGCTGTTTTTT. The complete variable domain, with remaining parts taken from reference TRBV30 and TRBJ2-2, reads SQTIHQWPATLVQPVGSPLSLECTVEGTSNPNLYWYRQAAGRGLQLLFYSVGIGQISSEVPQNLSASRPQDRQFILSSKKLLLSDSGFYLCAWSVTGTYTGELFFGEGSRLTVL.